These T cell receptor beta chains were read from a single sample in a study of shared clonotypes between healthy human individuals. Using immunoSEQ multiplex PCR, the repertoire was profiled, and TCRdb retains in-frame clones only, with some absent. This sample carries about 2.3 million clones, about 92% of them seen once, and the ten largest clones take 0.39%. What was sequenced was naive CD4+ T cells from PBMCs. The receptors shown here come from a man aged 18 to 30 in good health. Some clones in this sample may be carry-over from other donors' samples. Each CDR3 is given with its conserved first and last residue. A D gene is named only where the DNA matches it firmly. Clone size is not always given. Where it is, it says once, few, many or a class for expanded clones.

TRBJ1-2,NA,NA,14,TRBV4-1,CASSQGLLAYGYTF,TGCGCCAGCAGCCAAGGTTTGTTGGCCTATGGCTACACCTTC
TRBJ2-7,NA,NA,13,TRBV5-6,CASSLRRSGRQYF,TGTGCCAGCAGCTTGCGTCGAAGTGGGAGGCAGTACTTC
TRBJ1-1,NA,TRBD1,16,TRBV4-1,CASSQAGGTGKVEAFF,TGCGCCAGCAGCCAAGCTGGCGGGACAGGGAAGGTGGAAGCTTTCTTT
TRBJ1-1,NA,NA,13,TRBV6-1,CASSVTVNTEAFF,TGTGCCAGCAGTGTGACAGTGAACACTGAAGCTTTCTTT
TRBJ2-1,NA,NA,14,TRBV10-1,CASSETEKYNEQFF,TGCGCCAGCAGTGAGACGGAGAAATACAATGAGCAGTTCTTC
TRBJ2-5,NA,TRBD1,14,TRBV10-3,CAIRKGQGEETQYF,TGTGCCATCAGGAAGGGACAGGGCGAAGAGACCCAGTACTTC
TRBJ1-4,NA,NA,13,TRBV27,CASSTTVNEKLFF,TGTGCCAGCAGTACCACAGTTAATGAAAAACTGTTTTTT
TRBJ2-1,NA,NA,13,TRBV7-9,CASKPDTFGGQFF,TGTGCCAGCAAACCAGACACGTTCGGGGGCCAGTTCTTC
TRBJ2-5,NA,TRBD1,16,TRBV7-2,CASSSPGTGGGETQYF,TGTGCCAGCAGCTCACCCGGGACAGGGGGCGGAGAGACCCAGTACTTC
TRBJ2-7,NA,NA,18,TRBV7-2,CASSLVGGPGGLNYEQYF,TGTGCCAGCAGCTTAGTGGGGGGCCCGGGTGGTTTAAACTACGAGCAGTACTTC
TRBJ2-5,NA,NA,15,TRBV28,CASSLTGQYQETQYF,TGTGCCAGCAGTTTAACTGGACAGTACCAAGAGACCCAGTACTTC
TRBJ2-1,NA,NA,15,TRBV4-2,CASSPREGADNEQFF,TGTGCCAGCAGCCCCCGGGAGGGGGCGGACAATGAGCAGTTCTTC
TRBJ2-3,NA,NA,15,TRBV5-1,CASSFSGGLTDTQYF,TGCGCCAGCAGCTTTTCCGGGGGACTCACAGATACGCAGTATTTT
TRBJ2-7,NA,NA,15,TRBV27,CASSSGGRERREQYF,TGTGCCAGCAGTTCGGGTGGACGGGAGCGGCGCGAGCAGTACTTC
TRBJ1-4,NA,TRBD1,16,TRBV7-9,CASSPQGVGSNEKLFF,TGTGCCAGCAGCCCTCAGGGGGTAGGATCTAATGAAAAACTGTTTTTT
TRBJ2-2,NA,TRBD2,18,TRBV14,CASSPRVGLAGVTGELFF,TGTGCCAGCAGCCCACGCGTAGGACTAGCGGGAGTCACCGGGGAGCTGTTTTTT
TRBJ2-3,NA,TRBD2,17,TRBV7-3,CASSTGRGGPRTDTQYF,TGTGCCAGCTCTACCGGGAGGGGCGGGCCCCGCACAGATACGCAGTATTTT
TRBJ1-3,once,NA,14,TRBV7-2,CASSEQGSGNTIYF,TGTGCCAGCAGCGAACAGGGCTCTGGAAACACCATATATTTT
TRBJ1-5,NA,NA,15,TRBV5-1,CASSLVGAQNQPQHF,TGCGCCAGCAGCTTGGTAGGGGCGCAGAATCAGCCCCAGCATTTT
TRBJ1-5,NA,TRBD1,13,TRBV15,CATSNRGDKPQHF,TGTGCCACCTCTAACAGGGGGGACAAGCCCCAGCATTTT
TRBJ2-7,NA,NA,14,TRBV6-1,CASSSLPGNYEQYF,TGTGCCAGCAGTTCCCTCCCAGGTAACTACGAGCAGTACTTC
TRBJ1-5,once,NA,14,TRBV4-3,CASSQEKGNQPQHF,TGCGCCAGCAGCCAAGAAAAAGGTAATCAGCCCCAGCATTTT
TRBJ2-3,NA,NA,11,TRBV2,CASRGGDTQYF,TGTGCCAGCAGGGGGGGAGATACGCAGTATTTT
TRBJ2-3,NA,TRBD2,16,TRBV11-3,CASSLDWRAGGDTQYF,TGTGCCAGCAGCTTAGACTGGCGAGCGGGAGGGGATACGCAGTATTTT
TRBJ2-7,NA,NA,14,TRBV29-1,CSVKIGRSSYEQYF,TGCAGCGTTAAAATAGGGCGGAGCTCCTACGAGCAGTACTTC
TRBJ2-7,NA,TRBD2,15,TRBV7-9,CASSSGTSSLTEQYF,TGTGCCAGCAGCTCGGGGACTAGCTCTCTGACCGAGCAGTACTTC
TRBJ2-3,NA,NA,13,TRBV28,CASSPPSTDTQYF,TGTGCCAGCAGCCCGCCTTCCACAGATACGCAGTATTTT
TRBJ1-1,NA,NA,16,TRBV5-4,CASSPAGARTHTEAFF,TGTGCCAGCAGCCCGGCCGGGGCAAGGACACACACTGAAGCTTTCTTT
TRBJ2-1,NA,NA,16,TRBV6-6,CASSYGGEAGDNEQFF,TGTGCCAGCAGTTACGGAGGGGAGGCTGGGGACAATGAGCAGTTCTTC
TRBJ2-7,NA,NA,14,TRBV5-4,CASSLGGYRYEQYF,TGTGCCAGCAGCTTGGGAGGTTACCGCTACGAGCAGTACTTC
TRBJ2-3,NA,NA,15,TRBV7-8,CASRPRGGSTDTQYF,TGTGCCAGCAGACCCCGAGGAGGGTCCACAGATACGCAGTATTTT
TRBJ2-1,NA,NA,15,TRBV5-1,CASTPRPSSYNEQFF,TGCGCCAGCACACCTCGTCCCAGCTCCTACAATGAGCAGTTCTTC
TRBJ2-1,NA,TRBD2,14,TRBV14,CASSRASGRNEQFF,TGTGCCAGCAGCCGGGCTAGCGGGAGGAATGAGCAGTTCTTC
TRBJ2-1,NA,NA,12,TRBV5-1,CASSPPSNEQFF,TGCGCCAGCAGCCCCCCTTCAAATGAGCAGTTCTTC
TRBJ1-2,NA,NA,12,TRBV28,CASRRVGYGYTF,TGTGCCAGCAGGCGGGTCGGCTATGGCTACACCTTC
TRBJ2-5,NA,TRBD1,14,TRBV5-4,CASSLRTGDETQYF,TGTGCCAGCAGCCTTCGGACAGGGGACGAGACCCAGTACTTC
TRBJ1-2,NA,TRBD1,13,TRBV15,CATSRQGAYGYTF,TGTGCCACCAGTAGGCAGGGGGCTTATGGCTACACCTTC
TRBJ2-7,NA,TRBD1,14,TRBV11-2,CASSPRQGRYEQYF,TGTGCCAGCAGCCCAAGACAGGGTCGCTACGAGCAGTACTTC
TRBJ2-7,once,NA,15,TRBV7-2,CASSFNAANPYEQYF,TGTGCCAGCAGCTTTAACGCAGCCAACCCCTACGAGCAGTACTTC
TRBJ1-1,once,NA,17,TRBV4-3,CASSQVSSGAGDTEAFF,TGCGCCAGCAGCCAAGTGAGTTCGGGGGCTGGTGACACTGAAGCTTTCTTT
TRBJ1-2,NA,TRBD1,17,TRBV9,CASSVALADRDPYGYTF,TGTGCCAGCAGCGTAGCTCTAGCGGACAGGGACCCCTATGGCTACACCTTC
TRBJ1-5,few,TRBD1,14,TRBV19,CASRDRESNQPQHF,TGTGCCAGTAGAGACAGGGAGAGCAATCAGCCCCAGCATTTT
TRBJ1-5,NA,NA,15,TRBV14,CASSQDGERNQPQHF,TGTGCCAGCAGCCAAGACGGGGAGAGAAATCAGCCCCAGCATTTT
TRBJ1-4,once,TRBD1,17,TRBV28,CASSSGTGRGTNEKLFF,TGTGCCAGCAGTTCTGGGACAGGGAGGGGAACTAATGAAAAACTGTTTTTT
TRBJ1-4,NA,NA,13,TRBV5-1,CASSLSFDEKLFF,TGCGCCAGCAGCTTGTCATTTGATGAAAAACTGTTTTTT
TRBJ2-1,NA,NA,16,TRBV9,CASSLTRLVAYNEQFF,TGTGCCAGCAGCCTCACCCGGCTAGTCGCCTACAATGAGCAGTTCTTC
TRBJ2-7,NA,NA,12,TRBV10-1,CASRGPLYEQYF,TGCGCCAGCAGGGGACCTCTATACGAGCAGTACTTC
TRBJ2-7,NA,TRBD2,13,TRBV28,CASLSGLGHEQYF,TGTGCCAGCCTCTCGGGACTAGGCCACGAGCAGTACTTC
TRBJ2-5,NA,NA,14,TRBV28,CASMREPTQETQYF,TGTGCCAGCATGCGGGAACCGACTCAAGAGACCCAGTACTTC
TRBJ2-7,NA,TRBD1,16,TRBV4-1,CASSQDWDRAPREQYF,TGCGCCAGCAGCCAAGATTGGGACAGGGCTCCTCGCGAGCAGTACTTC
TRBJ2-7,once,TRBD1,17,TRBV28,CASSSYTRQGHYYEQYF,TGTGCCAGCAGTTCATACACCCGACAGGGCCACTACTACGAGCAGTACTTC
TRBJ2-3,NA,NA,15,TRBV5-1,CASSLESISTDTQYF,TGCGCCAGCAGCTTGGAGAGTATAAGCACAGATACGCAGTATTTT
TRBJ1-2,NA,TRBD1,14,TRBV6-5,CASRTGTGFHGYTF,TGTGCCAGCAGGACCGGGACAGGGTTTCATGGCTACACCTTC
TRBJ2-7,NA,NA,11,TRBV20-1,CSASRTYEQYF,TGCAGTGCTAGTAGGACCTACGAGCAGTACTTC